The following is a T cell receptor (beta chain) sequence with its context. The data were taken from a study of blood T cell repertoires in COVID-19. Across the whole study: Some COVID-19 samples were acute and others convalescent; all came from the United States, Italy and Spain. The cDNA or gDNA used as material had been derived from T cells, B-cell-depleted T cells, or PBMCs.

In the original analysis: Using reference gene primer amplification, nucleated cell counts were estimated. Profiled with immunoSEQ multiplex PCR; TCRdb holds only in-frame clones, not every one. Clone size and V and J calls were adopted from that table, with D and trimming inferred from the DNA. The profile shows about 110,000 clones, roughly 80% of them singletons. Looked up from germline, CDR1 is KGHDR and CDR2 is SFDVKD. This CDR3 comprises 14 residues. Trimming took 5 bases from V and 5 from J, leaving 14 bases between them. The sequencing sample was made of peripheral blood. This clonotype originated in a woman aged 55-69 years with acute or convalescent COVID-19. The rearrangement uses TRBV24-1 and TRBJ2-5; D possibly corresponds to TRBD1 (5 bases). CDR3 nucleotides: TGTGCCACCAGTGGAAGGACAAATGTTGAGACCCAGTACTTC. It codes for CATSGRTNVETQYF.